The sequence of this TCR beta chain was determined in a study of T cells in Graves' hyperthyroidism and ophthalmopathy (dated by TCRdb to about 2019). Notes on the research overall: Peripheral blood was sampled at the time of initial diagnosis, prior to any treatment. TCR Vbeta CDR3 sequencing of roughly 140 peripheral blood samples (approximately 44 ophthalmopathy, 75 hyperthyroidism and around 17 progressor patients) is reported in the paper. After sampling, hyperthyroidism patients received methimazole starting at 30 mg daily, and ophthalmopathy patients received high-dose intravenous methylprednisolone. An independent validation cohort of under 20 hyperthyroidism patients and 17 patients who later progressed to ophthalmopathy tested prospective prediction of ophthalmopathy. In addition, the study compared T-cell repertoires in thyroid tissue and in blood from roughly six Graves' hyperthyroidism patients. The roughly 100 discovery patients were divided at random into training and test sets in a 7:3 ratio. TCR V-J signatures able to tell the groups apart were searched for in a discovery cohort of some 97 patients, of whom roughly 42 had Graves' ophthalmopathy and around 56 had stable Graves' hyperthyroidism. The study at large found these results: In validation, the model predicted progression to ophthalmopathy a median of about 5.9 months before onset, with roughly 70% sensitivity and nearly 75% specificity. Blood samples also contained most of the expanded thyroid clonotypes (frequency above 0.001), which suggests that blood repertoires may reflect thyroid immune responses. A 13 V-J signature model separated ophthalmopathy from stable hyperthyroidism, with roughly 88% sensitivity and about 81% specificity in cross-validation and 80%/75% in testing. Sample size was not statistically predetermined, and investigators were not blinded to group allocation.

The cysteine opens and the phenylalanine closes a CDR3 of 14 amino acids. CDR3 DNA is the only sequence kept; it has 42 bases, read in frame from the first base. CDR1 and CDR2 are read off the germline V gene (reference sequence) as DFQATT and SNEGSKA. V is reduced by 1 base and J by 1 base, leaving a spacing of 10 bases between them. The TCR beta CDR3 regions were amplified from the RNA transcripts. For the first round of RT-PCR on the TCR CDR3, the HTBI primer set was used together with the Qiagen OneStep RT-PCR kit. Libraries were constructed in a second round of multiplex PCR, after which size selection and purification were performed. The libraries were sequenced on an Illumina HiSeq2000 using paired-end 100 bp reads. Concerning the study's data processing: SOAPnuke was used to process the raw data, with reads discarded if the reads contained adapters or uncalled bases, had a mean Phred below 15, or lacked an exact constant-primer or identifier match. High-quality paired reads were merged with COPE v1.2.5, and unique nucleotide sequences were defined as clonotypes. MiTCR v1.1 was used to align the clonotypes against IMGT TRBV, TRBD and TRBJ reference segments. Only V-J combinations with frequency above 0.0001, covering 98% to 99.2% of repertoires, were analysed. A TCS score was defined as the ratio between F50 (clonal expansion) and ExV (chaos), using BLOSUM62-based TCRdist between CDR3 peptides within each V-J. Welch's t-statistics and random forest reduced fewer than 600 V-J features to some 14, which were used in a naive Bayes classifier (R e1071). The Morisita-Horn index was used to measure how similar the thyroid and blood repertoires were. The raw public data were reprocessed by TCRdb itself: fastp quality trimming at Q25, MiXCR clonotype calling, in-frame beta chains only. Rows with one shared CDR3 protein collapse into an entry with the most common genes and DNA. These V and J calls originate from TCRdb's pipeline instead of the authors' own analysis. The sample data list nearly 750,000 distinct CDR3 sequences, and 35% of these were observed just once. The leading ten clones occupy around 31% of the sample.

This clonotype was observed a few times. Its antigen is still unknown. One base away there is no much larger clone; base qualities are not given. Stable Graves' hyperthyroidism was defined as the absence of progression to ophthalmopathy over 18 months of follow-up. Hyperthyroidism patients were newly diagnosed, had a disease duration of under 2 months, and were aged 18 to 65 years. Patients with uncontrolled infections, other autoimmune diseases, pregnancy or lactation were excluded. Diagnoses were established on the basis of clinical symptoms, serum thyroxine and TRAb, thyroid ultrasound, and orbital computed tomography. Ficoll-Paque density gradient centrifugation was used to isolate PBMCs from approximately 10 ml of fresh peripheral blood. Total RNA was extracted using Trizol reagent, and RNA quality was assessed on an Agilent 2100 Bioanalyzer.

Sample: blood. The rearrangement combines TRBV20-1 with TRBJ1-2; the D gene is not confidently resolved. The receptor comes from a middle-aged woman with Graves' hyperthyroidism. The DNA is as follows: TGCAGTGCTAGAGGCGGAGACTTTAACTATGGCTACACCTTC. It translates as CSARGGDFNYGYTF.